A single T cell receptor beta chain is shown here with its context. There are 14 residues in the CDR3. V lost 2 bases to trimming and J lost 7 bases, with 15 bases between them. Germline V CDR1 and CDR2: GTSNPN, SVGIG (reference sequence). As every portion of the isolated RNA was reverse transcribed, the sequencing read expressed TCRB transcripts. TCRdb keeps only in-frame clones here, not all; method: immunoSEQ multiplex PCR. The repertoire holds about 260,000 clones, with 55% to 70% as singletons. The data originate from a study of beta chain features in type 1 diabetes. The sample comprised naive CD4+ T cells from blood. The chain links TRBV30 to TRBJ1-5; a weak D match, TRBD1 (6 bases). This clonotype was sampled from a man aged 25-40 years in good health. The CDR3 nucleotides are TGTGCCTGGAGTAGGCCCCAGGGGCGACAGCCCCAGCATTTT. Translating gives CAWSRPQGRQPQHF.